This T cell receptor beta chain was documented in a study of CXCR3 chemokines and chemotherapy response in bladder cancer. TCRdb analysed the PCR reads with MiXCR anew, one entry per CDR3 protein. The data contain approximately 3,000 distinct CDR3 sequences, roughly 15% of them singletons. By its share, this clonotype is medium-sized. This CDR3 spans 19 amino acids. V was shortened by 0 bases and J by 0 bases, with 18 bases between the two germline ends. Germline CDR1 is LNHDA and CDR2 is SQIVND (reference sequence). The genes are TRBV19 and TRBJ1-5; D is ambiguous. Sample collection was performed from a patient whose treatment included neoadjuvant chemotherapy. This clonotype was obtained from a human donor with bladder cancer that did not respond to neoadjuvant chemotherapy. The CDR3 loop is CASSIDLRNRADSNQPQHF. The CDR3 DNA reads TGTGCCAGTAGTATAGATCTAAGGAACCGGGCAGATAGCAATCAGCCCCAGCATTTT.